The sequence of this T cell receptor (beta chain) was determined in a study of yellow fever vaccine responses in identical twins. Remarks on this clonotype: The antigen remains unidentified.

CDR3 length: 13 amino acids. Looked up from germline, CDR1 is LGHNA and CDR2 is YSLEER. V was cut by 3 bases and J by 4 bases, with 8 bases left in between. TCRdb re-analysed the RT-PCR reads in MiXCR, keeping a single row per CDR3 protein. The profile shows around 2,000 distinct CDR3 sequences, about 81% of them singletons. Study-wide findings and caveats: Vaccine-induced T cell responses in twins were reportedly observed to appear partly convergent, partly personalized.

The chain couples TRBV4-3 to TRBJ2-3, with a possible D match to TRBD1 (5 bases). The receptor was derived from a woman aged 18-29 years who received the yellow fever vaccine. The source was T cells from blood (PBMCs), unsorted or a sorted subset (not recorded which), collected before or after yellow fever vaccination (not recorded which). The CDR3 DNA sequence: TGCGCCAGCAGCCAGGGCAGGGCAGATACGCAGTATTTT. It specifies CASSQGRADTQYF.